These 27 T cell receptor beta chains were all obtained from the same sample, sequenced in a study of T cells in Graves' hyperthyroidism and ophthalmopathy. Amplified TCR beta CDR3 regions came from RNA transcripts. A first-round RT-PCR of the TCR CDR3 used the HTBI primer set. Using its own MiXCR run on the multiplex PCR reads, TCRdb lists one record per CDR3 protein. The sample includes about 300,000 distinct CDR3 sequences, around 15% of them seen just once. Sequenced: blood. These receptors came from a woman between 40 and 55 years old with Graves' hyperthyroidism.

At least ten counts were recorded for this clonotype. The rearrangement links TRBV10-3 to TRBJ2-7; D is unclear. Germline values: CDR1 ENHRY, CDR2 SYGVKD. V shed 0 bases and J shed 6 bases, with 15 bases lying between them. This CDR3 has 15 residues. CDR3 sequence: CAISESGSDIGEQYF. CDR3 nucleotide sequence: TGTGCCATCAGTGAGTCGGGTTCGGATATCGGCGAGCAGTACTTC.

At least ten counts were recorded for this clonotype. The V and J genes are TRBV7-9 and TRBJ1-1; the D is unclear. In germline, CDR1 is SEHNR, CDR2 FQNEAQ (reference sequence). V was pared by 5 bases and J by 1 base, with 14 bases between. The CDR3 spans 15 residues. CDR3 nucleotides: TGTGCCAGCAGCCGACTCCTGGCTGGGAACACTGAAGCTTTCTTT. It codes for CASSRLLAGNTEAFF.

The table lists this clonotype with many counts. The chain employs TRBV28 and TRBJ1-1; D call uncertain. Germline loops: CDR1 MDHEN, CDR2 SYDVKM. The CDR3 covers 14 residues. V lost 6 bases and J 6 bases, leaving 17 bases between the germline ends. CDR3: CASSGLRLRAEAFF. In DNA form, the CDR3 reads TGTGCCAGCAGCGGCTTGAGGCTCCGGGCTGAAGCTTTCTTT.

The chain is built from TRBV20-1 and TRBJ2-1, with 10 nucleotides matching TRBD1. The germline CDR1 and CDR2 sequences are DFQATT and SNEGSKA (reference sequence). V lost 3 bases to trimming and J lost 2 bases; unmatched junction nucleotides: 7. The CDR3 spans 16 residues. For the CDR3, the DNA is TGCAGTGCTAGGGACCCCGGGACAGGGGCCTACAATGAGCAGTTCTTC. Its protein product is CSARDPGTGAYNEQFF.

This clonotype has a count of ten or more. CDR3 loop: CASAGGQGEKLFF. CDR3 bases: TGTGCCAGCGCAGGGGGACAAGGAGAAAAACTGTTTTTT. The rearrangement joins TRBV7-9 to TRBJ1-4; 7 bases agree with TRBD1. The CDR3 is made up of 13 amino acids. Germline trimming cut 8 bases from V and 8 bases from J; bases unmatched to any gene: 8. CDR1 SEHNR and CDR2 FQNEAQ come from the germline V gene (reference sequence).

This clonotype was detected many times. The V call is TRBV9, the J call TRBJ2-5; 8 positions agree with TRBD2. J gave up 2 bases and V 1 base, and 7 bases lay outside the gene matches. The CDR3 covers 16 residues. Germline CDR1 SGDLS, CDR2 YYNGEE. This chain's CDR3 is CASSVYASGSQETQYF. CDR3 bases: TGTGCCAGCAGCGTATATGCTAGCGGGTCTCAAGAGACCCAGTACTTC.

V is TRBV19 and J is TRBJ1-2, with D unclear. The CDR3 spans 15 residues. V dropped 6 bases and J dropped 4 bases, with 18 bases sitting between them. CDR1 LNHDA and CDR2 SQIVND come from the germline V gene (reference sequence). In DNA, the CDR3 is TGTGCCAGTAGCGTATATTTTCCTTCGCTCTATGGCTACACCTTC. Translation gives CASSVYFPSLYGYTF.

This clonotype showed up many times. V is TRBV2 and J is TRBJ2-5; 7 bases agree with TRBD1. The V segment lost 4 bases and the J segment 2 bases; nucleotides outside the gene matches: 7. Germline-derived CDR1 and CDR2 are SNHLY and FYNNEI. The CDR3 has 15 residues. The CDR3 coding sequence is TGTGCCAGCAGTGCCCAGGGACAGCCGCAAGAGACCCAGTACTTC. Its protein is CASSAQGQPQETQYF.

This clonotype was picked up many times. V gene TRBV7-2 combines with J gene TRBJ2-1, with D perhaps being TRBD1 or TRBD2 (5 bases each). The V end lost 2 bases, the J end lost 2 bases, and 13 bases lay between the germline ends. Looked up from germline, CDR1 is SGHTA and CDR2 is FQGNSA. This CDR3 is 16 amino acids long. The CDR3 bases are TGTGCCAGCAGCTTAAGGGGTAGCGCAGCCTACAATGAGCAGTTCTTC. The encoded protein is CASSLRGSAAYNEQFF. The full variable domain, completed using reference TRBV7-2 and TRBJ2-1, is GAGVSQSPSNKVTEKGKDVELRCDPISGHTALYWYRQSLGQGLEFLIYFQGNSAPDKSGLPSDRFSAERTGGSVSTLTIQRTQQEDSAVYLCASSLRGSAAYNEQFFGPGTRLTVL.

The chain recombines TRBV9 with TRBJ1-1, with TRBD1 as a possible D gene (6 bases). The CDR3 is 16 amino acids. V was shortened by 0 bases and J by 2 bases, with 14 bases between the two germline ends. Looked up from germline, CDR1 is SGDLS and CDR2 is YYNGEE. This CDR3 reads CASSVGLGAVNTEAFF. The DNA for the CDR3 is TGTGCCAGCAGCGTAGGGCTGGGGGCTGTAAACACTGAAGCTTTCTTT.

This chain uses TRBV3-1 with TRBJ1-6, with TRBD1 matching 12 bases. V lost 4 bases to trimming and J lost 10 bases; unmatched junction nucleotides: 8. This CDR3 has 16 amino acids. Looked up from germline, CDR1 is LGHDT and CDR2 is YNNKEL (reference sequence). The CDR3 loop is CASSRGGTGGPSPLHF. The CDR3 DNA reads as TGTGCCAGCAGCCGCGGCGGGACAGGGGGCCCGTCACCCCTCCACTTT.

At least ten counts were recorded for this clonotype. The J gene is TRBJ1-6, the V gene TRBV28, with D possibly being TRBD1 (5 bases). V gave up 7 bases and J gave up 6 bases, with 10 bases separating them. The CDR3 is 13 amino acids. Germline CDR1 MDHEN, CDR2 SYDVKM. CDR3 sequence reads: CASTGYINSPLHF. The CDR3 nucleotides read TGTGCCAGCACAGGGTACATTAATTCACCCCTCCACTTT.

J is TRBJ2-1 and V is TRBV20-1; the D gene is possibly TRBD1 (6 bases). This CDR3 has 14 amino acids. Germline CDR1 reads DFQATT; CDR2 reads SNEGSKA (reference sequence). V gave up 3 bases and J gave up 2 bases, with 11 bases separating them. The CDR3 coding sequence is TGCAGTGCTAGTAGACAGGCAACCTACAATGAGCAGTTCTTC. Amino acid sequence: CSASRQATYNEQFF.

The J gene is TRBJ1-1, the V gene TRBV4-1; no definite D call. Looked up from germline, CDR1 is MGHRA and CDR2 is YSYEKL. The CDR3 covers 14 residues. Trimming cost V 0 bases and J 14 bases, with 19 bases left between them. The CDR3 DNA reads TGCGCCAGCAGCCAAGATCCTGATAGGGCCTCGACATTCTTT. Translated: CASSQDPDRASTFF.

This clonotype was detected many times. The gene calls are TRBV3-1 and TRBJ2-7; TRBD1 might be the D (5 bases). CDR1 is LGHDT and CDR2 is YNNKEL in the germline V gene (reference sequence). The V gene lost 4 bases and the J gene lost 6 bases, with 19 bases spanning the gap. CDR3 length equals 15 residues. The CDR3 spells CASSPNSPGLGEQYF. In DNA, the CDR3 is TGTGCCAGCAGCCCGAACTCTCCAGGGTTGGGCGAGCAGTACTTC.

This clonotype was detected many times. A much larger clone sits a single nucleotide away, making a read error possible. V is TRBV15 and J is TRBJ1-1; no definite D call. V lost 3 bases and J lost 1, with 0 bases in between. The CDR3 loop spans 11 amino acids. Germline V CDR1 and CDR2: LNHNV, YYDKDF (reference sequence). The CDR3, as DNA: TGTGCCACCAGCAGGAACACTGAAGCTTTCTTT. Encoded protein: CATSRNTEAFF.

The chain joins TRBV11-2 to TRBJ2-3; D remains ambiguous. This CDR3 is 11 amino acids long. Per germline, CDR1 SGHAT and CDR2 FQNNGV. V lost 6 bases and J 6 bases, leaving 7 bases between the germline ends. The DNA of the CDR3 is TGTGCCAGCAGGGCAGGTGATACGCAGTATTTT. The encoded protein is CASRAGDTQYF.

The CDR3 sequence: CASSKPGTGHNEQFF. CDR3 nucleotides: TGTGCCAGCAGCAAACCCGGGACTGGTCACAATGAGCAGTTCTTC. The chain links TRBV12-3 or TRBV12-4 to TRBJ2-1; a possible D gene is TRBD2 (6 bases). The CDR3 contains 15 residues. V was pared by 6 bases and J by 5 bases, with 17 bases between.

This clonotype appeared many times. V is TRBV7-2 and J is TRBJ2-7; TRBD1 might be the D (6 bases). Trimming took 5 bases from V and 4 from J, leaving 9 bases between them. CDR1 and CDR2 from the germline V gene are SGHTA and FQGNSA. The CDR3 spans 12 residues. As DNA, the CDR3 is TGTGCCAGCAGCACCAGGGGTTACGAGCAGTACTTC. It is translated as CASSTRGYEQYF.

This sequence joins TRBV5-1 and TRBJ2-1; 8 bases are shared with TRBD1. Germline CDR1 SGHRS, CDR2 YFSETQ. After removal of 5 bases from V and 9 bases from J, the junction contained 10 bases not matched to a gene. The CDR3 covers 14 residues. CDR3 DNA sequence: TGCGCCAGCAGTTTTGTACAGGGGGATGGTGAGCAGTTCTTC. This sequence encodes CASSFVQGDGEQFF.

The chain couples TRBV9 to TRBJ1-5; D is undetermined. Germline CDR1 is SGDLS and CDR2 is YYNGEE. The CDR3 consists of 13 residues. V was clipped by 0 bases and J by 9 bases, with 10 bases between them. CDR3 nucleotide sequence: TGTGCCAGCAGCGTAGGCCTGGGTTCGCCCCAGCATTTT. Translating gives CASSVGLGSPQHF. Drawing the rest from reference TRBV9 and TRBJ1-5, the complete variable domain is DSGVTQTPKHLITATGQRVTLRCSPRSGDLSVYWYQQSLDQGLQFLIQYYNGEERAKGNILERFSAQQFPDLHSELNLSSLELGDSALYFCASSVGLGSPQHFGDGTRLSIL.

Here the CDR3 reads CASSVAPQGSSYEQYF. In nucleotides, the CDR3 is TGTGCCAGCAGCGTAGCTCCCCAGGGAAGCTCCTACGAGCAGTACTTC. The rearrangement joins TRBV9 to TRBJ2-7; possible D gene TRBD1, 5 bases. Germline CDR1 and CDR2: SGDLS and YYNGEE. Trimming shortened V by 0 bases and J by 0 bases, and 13 bases separated the two germline ends. The CDR3 spans 16 residues.

This clonotype has ten or more counts. The chain couples TRBV27 to TRBJ1-1, with TRBD1 as a possible D gene (5 bases). This CDR3 contains 15 residues. The V gene lost 1 base and the J gene lost 1 base, with 10 bases spanning the gap. Looked up from germline, CDR1 is MNHEY and CDR2 is SMNVEV (reference sequence). The CDR3, as DNA: TGTGCCAGCAGTTTATTGGGGGACGGGAACACTGAAGCTTTCTTT. It specifies CASSLLGDGNTEAFF.

This clonotype was found many times. The genes are TRBV27 and TRBJ2-7; tentatively, D is TRBD1 (6 bases). CDR1 is MNHEY, CDR2 SMNVEV, per germline (reference sequence). This CDR3 comprises 14 residues. Trimming took off 2 bases at V and 7 bases at J, with 15 bases between the two ends. The CDR3 DNA reads as TGTGCCAGCAGTTTACTTCTGGGGGCAGAGGAGCAGTACTTC. Residues: CASSLLLGAEEQYF.

This clonotype was seen repeatedly, ten times or more. J is TRBJ2-7 and V is TRBV6-2 or TRBV6-3; D remains ambiguous. With 2 bases removed from V and 2 bases from J, the gap between germline ends came to 10 bases. Germline CDR1 is MNHEY and CDR2 is SVGEGT. The CDR3 contains 14 residues. The DNA of the CDR3 is TGTGCCAGCAGTTACAGACTGCCCGCCTACGAGCAGTACTTC. Residues: CASSYRLPAYEQYF.

Ten or more counts support this clonotype. The rearrangement links TRBV2 to TRBJ2-3, with 7 bases matching TRBD2. The V and J ends lost 7 bases and 1 base, in that order; junction bases with no gene match: 5. The V gene's germline CDR1 is SNHLY and CDR2 FYNNEI. This CDR3 contains 14 residues. For the CDR3, the DNA is TGTGCCAGCAATCGTGCGGGGGGCACAGATACGCAGTATTTT. It translates to CASNRAGGTDTQYF.

This clonotype was found many times. V is TRBV5-6 and J is TRBJ1-1; D may be TRBD1 (5 bases). The CDR3 is 16 amino acids. Trimming left V 4 bases short and J 4 bases short, with 20 bases between. Germline V gene sequence: CDR1 SGHDT, CDR2 YYEEEE. Written as DNA, the CDR3 is TGTGCCAGCAGCGCCCAGACCGGGGCAAGTGGCACTGAAGCTTTCTTT. Its translation is CASSAQTGASGTEAFF. The full variable domain, rest sourced from reference TRBV5-6 and TRBJ1-1, is DAGVTQSPTHLIKTRGQQVTLRCSPKSGHDTVSWYQQALGQGPQFIFQYYEEEERQRGNFPDRFSGHQFPNYSSELNVNALLLGDSALYLCASSAQTGASGTEAFFGQGTRLTVV.